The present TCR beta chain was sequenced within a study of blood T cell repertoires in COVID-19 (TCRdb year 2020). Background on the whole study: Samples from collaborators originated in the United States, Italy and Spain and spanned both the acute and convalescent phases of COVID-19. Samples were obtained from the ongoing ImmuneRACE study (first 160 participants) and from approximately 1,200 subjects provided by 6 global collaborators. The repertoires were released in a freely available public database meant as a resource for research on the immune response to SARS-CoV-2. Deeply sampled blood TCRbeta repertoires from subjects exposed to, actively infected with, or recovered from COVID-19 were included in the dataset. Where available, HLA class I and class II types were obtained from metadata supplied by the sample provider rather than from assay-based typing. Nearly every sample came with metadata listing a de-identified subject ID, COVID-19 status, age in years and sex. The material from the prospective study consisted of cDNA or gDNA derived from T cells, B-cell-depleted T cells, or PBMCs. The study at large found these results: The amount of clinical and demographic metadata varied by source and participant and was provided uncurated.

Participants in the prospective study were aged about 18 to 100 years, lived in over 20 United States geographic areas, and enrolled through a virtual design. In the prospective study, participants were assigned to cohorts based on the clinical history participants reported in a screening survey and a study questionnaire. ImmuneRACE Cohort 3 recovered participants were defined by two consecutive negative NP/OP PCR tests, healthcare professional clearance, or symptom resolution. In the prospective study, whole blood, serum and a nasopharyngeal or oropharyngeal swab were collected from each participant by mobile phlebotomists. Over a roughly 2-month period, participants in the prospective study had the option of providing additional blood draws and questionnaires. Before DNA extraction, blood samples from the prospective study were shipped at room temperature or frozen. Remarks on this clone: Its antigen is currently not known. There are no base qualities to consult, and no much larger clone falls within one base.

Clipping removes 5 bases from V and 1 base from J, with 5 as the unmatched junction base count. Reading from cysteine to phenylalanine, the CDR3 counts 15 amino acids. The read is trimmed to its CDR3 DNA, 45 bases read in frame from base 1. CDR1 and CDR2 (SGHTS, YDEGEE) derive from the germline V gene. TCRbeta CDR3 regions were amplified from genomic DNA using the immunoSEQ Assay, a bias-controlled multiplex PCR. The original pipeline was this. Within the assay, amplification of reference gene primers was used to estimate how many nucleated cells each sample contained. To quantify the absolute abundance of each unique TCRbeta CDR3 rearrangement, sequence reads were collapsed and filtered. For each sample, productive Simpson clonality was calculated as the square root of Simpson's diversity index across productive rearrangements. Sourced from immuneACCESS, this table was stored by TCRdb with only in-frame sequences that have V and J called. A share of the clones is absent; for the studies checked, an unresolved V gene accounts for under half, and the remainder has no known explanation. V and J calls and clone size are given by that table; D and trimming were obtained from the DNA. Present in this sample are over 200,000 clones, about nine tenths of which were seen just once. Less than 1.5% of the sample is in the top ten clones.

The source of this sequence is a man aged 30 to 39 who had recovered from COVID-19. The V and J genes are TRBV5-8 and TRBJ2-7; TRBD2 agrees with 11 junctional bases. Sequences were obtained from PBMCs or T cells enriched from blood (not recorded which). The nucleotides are TGTGCCAGCAGGTTACTAGCGGGGGTGTCCTACGAGCAGTACTTC. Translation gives CASRLLAGVSYEQYF.